The clone carrying this T cell receptor (beta chain) occurred a few times. Its specificity is not known. Previously described methods and listed TCR primers produced bulk TCR libraries. MiXCR was run by TCRdb on the PCR reads, yielding one entry per CDR3 protein. The sample records fewer than 350,000 distinct CDR3 sequences, 20% to 25% being singletons. Trimming at V came to 2 bases and at J to 5 bases, leaving 4 bases not matched to a gene. The CDR3 is 14 residues long. CDR1 and CDR2 (germline): MNHEY, SMNVEV (reference sequence). This sample is drawn from a study of molecular identifiers for immune sequencing clone quantification. Whole-study findings and limits: Sharing of a barcode by identical TCR molecules could cause highly expanded clone sizes to be underestimated. Spiked Jurkat TCR RNA equivalent to one cell reportedly surfaced among about 1 million naive cells. Over 99% of effector molecules, but under 1% in naive cells, were held by clones with more than 20 RNA copies.

This rearrangement joins TRBV27 to TRBJ2-7, with 9 bases aligning to TRBD1. Source material: naive CD8+ T cells from blood, with Jurkat cell RNA spiked in. Subset described: FACS-sorted CD8+CD4-CCR7+CD45RA+ naive T cells. The sequence was collected from a human donor in good health. Some libraries in this study had Jurkat cell RNA spiked in. CDR3 sequence: CASSLLGQGHEQYF. The CDR3 region has the DNA TGTGCCAGCAGTTTACTGGGACAGGGTCACGAGCAGTACTTC.